This TCR beta chain derives from a study of T cell responses to AZD1222 COVID-19 vaccine. Findings of the study overall: White British ancestry dominated among donors, who included more females, and clonal diversity was possibly underestimated. The reported proportion of spike-specific TCRs targeting unmutated variant regions was nearly half. Just 6 or 7 AZD1222 recipients were seropositive at baseline. The CD4 TCRs associated with vaccination extended across spike and predominated at 160-218 and 743-854.

Points on this clone: Its antigen is unidentified.

The data were produced by immunoSEQ multiplex PCR, yet TCRdb's version contains in-frame clones alone and is incomplete. The repertoire has approximately 150,000 clones, roughly 92% of them found once; the top ten carry more than 1.5%. CDR3 length: 14 residues. Trimming pared 4 bases from V and 8 bases from J, leaving 17 bases between. The V gene's germline CDR1 is MNHEY and CDR2 SVGAGI. The material was peripheral blood, obtained on day 0 of AZD1222 vaccination. The TCR originated in an adult in good health. The chain combines TRBV6-5 with TRBJ1-1; no clear D gene. CDR3 in amino acids: CASSFGPHRGEAFF. The CDR3, as DNA: TGTGCCAGCAGTTTTGGCCCTCATCGTGGGGAAGCTTTCTTT.